This TCR beta chain was captured in a study of blood T cell repertoires in COVID-19. About the research overall: The origin of the acute and convalescent COVID-19 samples was the United States, Italy and Spain.

This clone appeared a single time. The CDR3 is 19 residues long. The germline CDR1 and CDR2 sequences are LGHNA and YNFKEQ. The V and J ends lost 1 base and 0 bases, in that order; junction bases with no gene match: 8. Generated by immunoSEQ multiplex PCR, the TCRdb table keeps only in-frame clones and is missing some. The sample has 130,000 to 150,000 clones, approximately 80% seen once. Sequencing input: peripheral blood. The chain links TRBV4-2 to TRBJ2-4; 11 bases align to TRBD2. The TCR sequence derives from an elderly woman in a cohort sampled during active or convalescent COVID-19. CDR3 DNA sequence: TGTGCCAGCAGCCAAGGGATAGCGGGGGGGCTGGCAGCCAAAAACATTCAGTACTTC. It codes for CASSQGIAGGLAAKNIQYF.